These 8 T cell receptor beta chains share one sample of origin, sequenced in a study of long-term antiretroviral therapy in people with HIV. It was version v3.0 of the immunoSEQ assay that was run at survey level. The data were produced by immunoSEQ multiplex PCR, yet TCRdb's version contains in-frame clones alone and is incomplete. The profile shows about 20,000 clones, approximately 80% of them singletons. The source material was unsorted PBMCs, sampled approximately 5.7 years after starting antiretroviral therapy. The receptors here all came from a man aged 25 to 45 with HIV.

The chain joins TRBV5-4 to TRBJ2-1; a weak D match, TRBD2 (7 bases). V lost 3 bases and J 7 bases, leaving 20 bases between the germline ends. CDR1 is SGHNT, CDR2 YYREEE, per germline (reference sequence). CDR3 length: 16 amino acids. Written as DNA, the CDR3 is TGTGCCAGCAGCTCCCCTGGAGGGGGGGGTGGTAATGAGCAGTTCTTC. Protein sequence: CASSSPGGGGGNEQFF.

CDR3 in DNA: TGTGCCAGCAGCTTTGGACCGAACACCGGGGAGCTGTTTTTT. Its protein is CASSFGPNTGELFF. The chain combines TRBV11-3 with TRBJ2-2, with no clear D. V was pared by 3 bases and J by 0 bases, with 5 bases between. This CDR3 has 14 amino acids. Germline V CDR1 and CDR2: SGHNT, YENEEA.

The CDR3 bases are TGTGCCAGCGGGACTAGCACCCGGCGAGAGACCCAGTACTTC. Encoded protein: CASGTSTRRETQYF. The J gene is TRBJ2-5, the V gene TRBV19; TRBD2 agrees at 9 bases. J gave up 4 bases and V 9 bases, and 9 bases lay outside the gene matches. The CDR3 sequence is 14 residues long. The germline V gene has CDR1 LNHDA and CDR2 SQIVND (reference sequence). The full variable domain, completed using reference TRBV19 and TRBJ2-5, is DGGITQSPKYLFRKEGQNVTLSCEQNLNHDAMYWYRQDPGQGLRLIYYSQIVNDFQKGDIAEGYSVSREKKESFPLTVTSAQKNPTAFYLCASGTSTRRETQYFGPGTRLLVL.

V usage is TRBV28 and J usage is TRBJ2-7; D gene uncertain. CDR1 is MDHEN and CDR2 is SYDVKM in the germline V gene. The V gene lost 7 bases and the J gene lost 4 bases, with 11 bases spanning the gap. The CDR3 has 12 residues. CDR3 loop: CASTYPSYEQYF. The CDR3 nucleotides read TGTGCCAGCACCTACCCTTCATACGAGCAGTACTTC.

Only one count was recorded for this clone. V gene TRBV7-6 combines with J gene TRBJ1-4; D call uncertain. Trimming took off 2 bases at V and 3 bases at J, with 7 bases between the two ends. The CDR3 has 14 amino acids. The germline gives CDR1 SGHVS, CDR2 FNYEAQ. CDR3 residues: CASSLITPNEKLFF. CDR3 nucleotides: TGTGCCAGCAGCTTAATAACACCTAATGAAAAACTGTTTTTT. Based on the CDR3 plus reference TRBV7-6 and TRBJ1-4, the full variable domain is GAGVSQSPRYKVTKRGQDVALRCDPISGHVSLYWYRQALGQGPEFLTYFNYEAQQDKSGLPNDRFSAERPEGSISTLTIQRTEQRDSAMYRCASSLITPNEKLFFGSGTQLSVL.

V usage is TRBV5-4 and J usage is TRBJ2-3; 9 bases agree with TRBD1. V lost 2 bases to trimming and J lost 0 bases; unmatched junction nucleotides: 10. Germline V gene sequence: CDR1 SGHNT, CDR2 YYREEE (reference sequence). The CDR3 totals 18 residues. In nucleotides, the CDR3 is TGTGCCAGCAGCTTTACAGGGGGCGGTGGGTCTAGCACAGATACGCAGTATTTT. This gives the protein CASSFTGGGGSSTDTQYF.

The chain carries TRBV15 and TRBJ2-7; tentative D call: TRBD2 (5 bases). CDR3 length: 14 amino acids. Germline V gene lookup returns CDR1 LNHNV and CDR2 YYDKDF (reference sequence). The V gene lost 0 bases and the J gene lost 3 bases, with 9 bases spanning the gap. The CDR3 reads CATSRESAGYEQYF. In DNA, the CDR3 is TGTGCCACCAGCAGAGAGTCGGCGGGCTACGAGCAGTACTTC.

This chain uses TRBV28 with TRBJ1-5; tentative D call: TRBD1 (6 bases). CDR3 length equals 13 residues. Trimming removed 3 bases from V and 6 bases from J, with 9 bases in between. CDR1 and CDR2 from the germline V gene are MDHEN and SYDVKM. CDR3 amino acids: CASSLKGGQPQHF. CDR3 in DNA: TGTGCCAGCAGTTTGAAGGGGGGTCAGCCCCAGCATTTT.